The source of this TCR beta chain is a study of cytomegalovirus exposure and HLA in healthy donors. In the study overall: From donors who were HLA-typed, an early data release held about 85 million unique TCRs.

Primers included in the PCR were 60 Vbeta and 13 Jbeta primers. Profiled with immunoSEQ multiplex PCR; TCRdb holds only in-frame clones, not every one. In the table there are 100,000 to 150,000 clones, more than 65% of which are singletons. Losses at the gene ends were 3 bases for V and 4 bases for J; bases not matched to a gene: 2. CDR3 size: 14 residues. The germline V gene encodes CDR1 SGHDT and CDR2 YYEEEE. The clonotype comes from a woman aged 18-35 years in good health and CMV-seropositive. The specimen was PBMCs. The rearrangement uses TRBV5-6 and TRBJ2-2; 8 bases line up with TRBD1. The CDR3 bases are TGTGCCAGCAGCTACGGGACAGGCACCGGGGAGCTGTTTTTT. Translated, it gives CASSYGTGTGELFF.